A selection of T cell receptor beta chains follows, all from one sample in a study of CXCR3-negative and CXCR3-positive naive CD8 T cells. TCRdb re-called the 5' RACE reads; one entry per CDR3 protein, DNA not given. The sample table includes 20,000 to 25,000 distinct CDR3 sequences. The sequenced sample consisted of memory CD8+ T cells from blood. The receptors derive from a human donor in good health. Some clones in this sample may be carry-over from other donors' samples. Each CDR3 is given with its conserved first and last residue. Rows give clone size only sometimes, using once, few, many, or a class for an expanded clone.

j_call | cdr3_length | clone_size | v_call | cdr3_aa
TRBJ1-1 | 17 | . | TRBV29-1 | CSVDGTGWGNMNTEAFF
TRBJ2-7 | 15 | . | TRBV20-1 | CSARDDLTGAYEQYF
TRBJ1-1 | 15 | . | TRBV6-4 | CASSASTGENTEAFF
TRBJ1-5 | 12 | . | TRBV13 | CASSLDGQPQHF
TRBJ1-1 | 14 | . | TRBV6-5 | CASSPTGGFTEAFF
TRBJ2-2 | 14 | . | TRBV28 | CASTGGANTGELFF
TRBJ2-1 | 15 | . | TRBV13 | CASSLAQSSYNEQFF
TRBJ2-7 | 14 | . | TRBV18 | CASSPPRQTYEQYF
TRBJ2-1 | 17 | . | TRBV4-3 | CASSQDLVAGAGNEQFF
TRBJ1-2 | 12 | . | TRBV7-9 | CASSADVDGYTF
TRBJ2-7 | 12 | . | TRBV7-9 | CASNGLGYEQYF
TRBJ1-1 | 13 | . | TRBV21-1 | CASRPGTVDEAFF
TRBJ2-7 | 14 | . | TRBV7-2 | CASSFPGQNYEQYF
TRBJ1-1 | 14 | . | TRBV6-5 | CASSPGGRGTEAFF
TRBJ2-7 | 15 | large | TRBV6-2/TRBV6-3 | CASSSGTGEVYEQYF
TRBJ2-7 | 15 | . | TRBV5-1 | CASSLEAGGRYEQYF
TRBJ2-1 | 14 | . | TRBV20-1 | CSASGQNSYNEQFF
TRBJ2-5 | 16 | . | TRBV12-5 | CASGSEGGTLEETQYF
TRBJ1-4 | 12 | . | TRBV6-6 | CASSYDPEELFF
TRBJ1-1 | 14 | . | TRBV29-1 | CSVAGSGLGTEAFF
TRBJ2-1 | 14 | . | TRBV6-1 | CASSRDSSYNEQFF
TRBJ2-7 | 11 | . | TRBV7-8 | CASSYSHEQYF
TRBJ1-1 | 16 | . | TRBV20-1 | CSARVPDRGRDTEAFF
TRBJ2-2 | 14 | . | TRBV10-1 | CASRTDNYTGELFF
TRBJ2-1 | 16 | . | TRBV7-9 | CASSPLPGLAGHEQFF
TRBJ1-3 | 15 | . | TRBV20-1 | CSARQGVYSGNTIYF
TRBJ2-2 | 14 | . | TRBV19 | CASSPPGFTGELFF
TRBJ2-3 | 14 | . | TRBV5-4 | CASSFQGATDTQYF
TRBJ2-7 | 15 | . | TRBV5-1 | CASTPGQGASNEQYF
TRBJ2-1 | 13 | . | TRBV7-8 | CASRGAGANEQFF
TRBJ1-5 | 15 | . | TRBV20-1 | CSASLSKGGNQPQHF
TRBJ1-5 | 15 | . | TRBV6-6 | CASSYEQGANQPQHF
TRBJ2-1 | 12 | . | TRBV19 | CASSIGGHSQFF
TRBJ2-2 | 13 | . | TRBV29-1 | CSVEFSDTGELFF
TRBJ2-3 | 11 | . | TRBV28 | CASRSADTQYF
TRBJ2-5 | 16 | . | TRBV5-6 | CASSLTRGELQETQYF
TRBJ2-5 | 14 | . | TRBV6-2/TRBV6-3 | CASRYRTAQETQYF
TRBJ2-1 | 20 | . | TRBV10-3 | CAISGGSGADGPGSYNEQFF